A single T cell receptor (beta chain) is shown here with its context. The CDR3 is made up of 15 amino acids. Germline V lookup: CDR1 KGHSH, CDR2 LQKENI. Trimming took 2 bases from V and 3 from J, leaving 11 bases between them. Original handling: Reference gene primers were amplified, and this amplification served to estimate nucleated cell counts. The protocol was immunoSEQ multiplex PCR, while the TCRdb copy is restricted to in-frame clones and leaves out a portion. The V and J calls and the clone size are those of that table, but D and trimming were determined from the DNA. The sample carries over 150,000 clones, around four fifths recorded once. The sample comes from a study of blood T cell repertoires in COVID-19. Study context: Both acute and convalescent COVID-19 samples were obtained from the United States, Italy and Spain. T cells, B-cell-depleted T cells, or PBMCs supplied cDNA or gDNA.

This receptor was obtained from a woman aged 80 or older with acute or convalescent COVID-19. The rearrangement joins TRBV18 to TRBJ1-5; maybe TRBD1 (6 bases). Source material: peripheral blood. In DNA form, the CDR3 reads TGTGCCAGCTCACCAACGGACAGTAACAATCAGCCCCAGCATTTT. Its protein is CASSPTDSNNQPQHF.